This T cell receptor beta chain was sequenced during a study of Ad26.COV2.S vaccination and SARS-CoV-2 variants. This CDR3 spans 14 amino acids. Trimming cost V 1 base and J 2 bases; bases outside gene matches: 2. Germline CDR1 SGHTA, CDR2 FQGNSA. Treatment denoted: 19 received Ad26.COV2.S at low or high dose, single or two shots; five or six received placebo; per-sample allocation not given. Samples were taken on day 63 after the first vaccine or placebo injection. An 18-55-year-old adult in Boston served as donor. Ad26 vector vaccine expressed Wuhan-strain SARS-CoV-2 spike. Notes on this clone: The antigen is not known.

The data were produced by immunoSEQ multiplex PCR, yet TCRdb's version contains in-frame clones alone and is incomplete. The data hold 400,000 or so clones, with 75% to 90% observed a single time. Study-wide results and caveats: TCR breadth and depth estimates may have understated total T cell responses. Non-spike TCR breadth was similar in vaccine and placebo recipients.

This sequence was found in a person aged 18-60 years who received the Ad26.COV2.S COVID-19 vaccine or a placebo. This chain connects TRBV7-2 to TRBJ2-7, with TRBD1 matching 7 bases. Here the sequenced sample was peripheral blood, taken in a trial of Ad26.COV2.S vaccine versus placebo. Here the CDR3 DNA reads TGTGCCAGCAGCTTAGGGACAGGCGCCTACGAGCAGTACTTC. Amino acid sequence: CASSLGTGAYEQYF.